The clone carrying this T cell receptor beta chain occurred a few times. Enrolment of Seattle patients took place during active infection, and they were followed longitudinally. The CDR3 sequence is 18 residues long. V lost 2 bases to trimming and J lost 4 bases; unmatched junction nucleotides: 15. CDR1 and CDR2 from the germline V gene are MNHEY and SMNVEV (reference sequence). The data are from a study of blood T cell repertoires in COVID-19. The data were produced by immunoSEQ multiplex PCR, yet TCRdb's version contains in-frame clones alone and is incomplete. The repertoire includes 75,000 to 95,000 clones, roughly 70% of them detected once, and under 5% sits in the top ten.

The sequence derives from a man in his sixties or seventies with COVID-19, enrolled during active disease. Sequencing used peripheral blood. J is TRBJ2-3 and V is TRBV27; TRBD1 aligns across 7 bases. DNA of the CDR3: TGTGCCAGCAGTTTAAGGGGAACAGGGGTTTTATTAGCAGATACGCAGTATTTT. Translation gives CASSLRGTGVLLADTQYF.